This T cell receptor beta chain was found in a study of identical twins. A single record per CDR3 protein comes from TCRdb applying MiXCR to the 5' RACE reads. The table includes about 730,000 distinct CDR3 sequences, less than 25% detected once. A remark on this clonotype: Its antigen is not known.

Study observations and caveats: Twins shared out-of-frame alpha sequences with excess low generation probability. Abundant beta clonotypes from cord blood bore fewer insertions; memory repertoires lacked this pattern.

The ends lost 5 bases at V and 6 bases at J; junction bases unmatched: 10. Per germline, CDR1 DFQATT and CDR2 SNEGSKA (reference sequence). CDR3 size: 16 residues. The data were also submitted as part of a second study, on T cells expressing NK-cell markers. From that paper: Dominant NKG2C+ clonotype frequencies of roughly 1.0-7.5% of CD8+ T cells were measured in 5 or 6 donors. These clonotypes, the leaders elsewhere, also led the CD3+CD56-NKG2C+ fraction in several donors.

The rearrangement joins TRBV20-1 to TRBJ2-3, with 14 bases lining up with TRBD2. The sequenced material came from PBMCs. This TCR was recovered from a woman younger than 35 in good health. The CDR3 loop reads CSAASGTSGRDDTQYF. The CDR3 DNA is TGCAGTGCTGCTTCCGGGACTAGCGGGAGAGATGATACGCAGTATTTT.